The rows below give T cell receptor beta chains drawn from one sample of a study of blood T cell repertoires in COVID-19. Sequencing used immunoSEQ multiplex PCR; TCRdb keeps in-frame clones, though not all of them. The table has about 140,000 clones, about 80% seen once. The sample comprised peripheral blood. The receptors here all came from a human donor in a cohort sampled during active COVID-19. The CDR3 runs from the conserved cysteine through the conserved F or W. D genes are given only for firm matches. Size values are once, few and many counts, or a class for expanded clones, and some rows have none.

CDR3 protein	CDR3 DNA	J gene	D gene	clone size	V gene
CASSRTSGGAYNEQFF	TGCGCCAGCAGCCGGACTAGCGGGGGGGCCTACAATGAGCAGTTCTTC	TRBJ2-1	TRBD2	.	TRBV5-1
CASSLRASEGTQYF	TGTGCCAGCTCTCTCCGGGCGAGCGAGGGGACCCAGTACTTC	TRBJ2-5	.	.	TRBV27
CATHPGRSVYNEQFF	TGTGCCACCCACCCAGGGAGGTCGGTTTACAATGAGCAGTTCTTC	TRBJ2-1	.	.	TRBV5-4
CASSQSTVAPLHF	TGTGCCAGCAGCCAATCGACAGTAGCACCCCTCCACTTT	TRBJ1-6	.	.	TRBV14
CASSEGVFGNTIYF	TGTGCCAGCAGCGAAGGGGTGTTCGGAAACACCATATATTTT	TRBJ1-3	.	once	TRBV7-2
CASSATIAGNTIYF	TGTGCCAGCAGCGCTACCATCGCGGGGAACACCATATATTTT	TRBJ1-3	.	.	TRBV14
CASSERVGGHTEAFF	TGTGCCAGCAGTGAAAGAGTAGGAGGACACACTGAAGCTTTCTTT	TRBJ1-1	.	once	TRBV6-1
CASSLLRASSYNEQFF	TGTGCCAGCAGCCTACTTAGAGCGAGCTCCTACAATGAGCAGTTCTTC	TRBJ2-1	.	.	TRBV7-2
CATSENSNGYTF	TGTGCCACCAGTGAGAATTCTAATGGCTACACCTTC	TRBJ1-2	.	once	TRBV24-1
CASSETSGGNSPLHF	TGTGCCAGCAGCGAGACGTCAGGGGGGAATTCACCCCTCCACTTT	TRBJ1-6	TRBD1	.	TRBV9
CASSVAWGGPSTDTQYF	TGTGCCAGCAGCGTAGCTTGGGGGGGTCCAAGCACAGATACGCAGTATTTT	TRBJ2-3	TRBD2	.	TRBV9
CASSRSYGYTF	TGTGCCAGTAGCCGGAGCTATGGCTACACCTTC	TRBJ1-2	.	.	TRBV19
CASSGSQNTEAFF	TGTGCCAGCAGCGGGTCTCAGAACACTGAAGCTTTCTTT	TRBJ1-1	.	.	TRBV2
CASSLRGQGQVEQYF	TGCGCCAGCAGCTTGAGGGGTCAGGGGCAGGTCGAGCAGTACTTC	TRBJ2-7	.	.	TRBV5-1
CASSFAEGGNIQYF	TGTGCCAGCAGCTTCGCCGAGGGGGGGAACATTCAGTACTTC	TRBJ2-4	.	.	TRBV11-2
CASSTPQGINTEAFF	TGTGCCAGCAGCACACCACAGGGGATTAACACTGAAGCTTTCTTT	TRBJ1-1	TRBD1	few	TRBV5-4
CASGLQGEVQPQHF	TGTGCCAGCGGATTACAGGGTGAAGTTCAGCCCCAGCATTTT	TRBJ1-5	.	.	TRBV28
CASSLSPRLGNTIYF	TGTGCCAGCAGCTTAAGTCCCCGCCTAGGAAACACCATATATTTT	TRBJ1-3	.	.	TRBV5-8
CASSVSGGRLETQYF	TGTGCCAGCAGCGTATCCGGGGGACGGTTGGAGACCCAGTACTTC	TRBJ2-5	.	.	TRBV9
CASSLGTSGGTDTQYF	TGTGCCAGCAGCTTGGGGACTAGCGGGGGGACAGATACGCAGTATTTT	TRBJ2-3	TRBD2	.	TRBV5-5
CASSTPGQLSYEQYF	TGTGCCAGCAGTACCCCGGGACAGCTCTCCTACGAGCAGTACTTC	TRBJ2-7	TRBD1	.	TRBV28
CASSAGGLSYNEQFF	TGTGCCAGCAGCGCAGGGGGCCTATCCTACAATGAGCAGTTCTTC	TRBJ2-1	TRBD1	few	TRBV11-2
CSVGTTPYYGYTF	TGCAGCGTTGGGACAACCCCCTACTATGGCTACACCTTC	TRBJ1-2	.	once	TRBV29-1
CASSPDRGRIYGYTF	TGTGCCAGCAGCCCCGACAGGGGGCGGATCTATGGCTACACCTTC	TRBJ1-2	TRBD1	.	TRBV2
CASSVTEGNTIYF	TGTGCCAGCAGCGTAACCGAGGGAAACACCATATATTTT	TRBJ1-3	.	.	TRBV9
CASSEAEGQANGYTF	TGTGCCAGCAGTGAAGCCGAGGGACAGGCAAATGGCTACACCTTC	TRBJ1-2	TRBD1	.	TRBV6-1
CASSSDQPQHF	TGTGCCAGCAGTTCCGATCAGCCCCAGCATTTT	TRBJ1-5	.	.	TRBV28
CASSGESYYEQYF	TGTGCCAGCTCCGGGGAGTCCTACTACGAGCAGTACTTC	TRBJ2-7	.	few	TRBV19
CASRDGQGGYGYTF	TGTGCCAGTAGAGACGGACAGGGGGGTTATGGCTACACCTTC	TRBJ1-2	TRBD1	.	TRBV19
CASSHREISNQPQHF	TGTGCCAGCAGTCACAGGGAAATAAGCAATCAGCCCCAGCATTTT	TRBJ1-5	.	.	TRBV6-6
CASSPGGSGTEAFF	TGCGCCAGCAGCCCGGGGGGAAGTGGCACTGAAGCTTTCTTT	TRBJ1-1	.	.	TRBV5-1
CASSVEPGREVFNEKLFF	TGTGCCAGCAGCGTAGAGCCGGGCAGGGAAGTTTTTAATGAAAAACTGTTTTTT	TRBJ1-4	.	.	TRBV9
CASRGTGNTGELFF	TGTGCCAGCAGGGGGACAGGGAACACCGGGGAGCTGTTTTTT	TRBJ2-2	TRBD1	.	TRBV7-6
CASSPDKRASYNEQFF	TGTGCCAGCAGCCCTGACAAGAGAGCTTCCTACAATGAGCAGTTCTTC	TRBJ2-1	.	.	TRBV21-1
CASRTSGGASYNEQFF	TGCGCCAGCAGGACTAGCGGGGGGGCCTCGTACAATGAGCAGTTCTTC	TRBJ2-1	TRBD2	.	TRBV5-1
CAALPGGMNTEAFF	TGTGCCGCCTTACCCGGGGGAATGAACACTGAAGCTTTCTTT	TRBJ1-1	.	.	TRBV6-5
CASSRGLAGIYEQYF	TGTGCCAGCAGTCGTGGACTAGCGGGTATCTACGAGCAGTACTTC	TRBJ2-7	TRBD2	.	TRBV6-5
CASGEDNSPLHF	TGTGCTAGTGGGGAGGACAATTCACCCCTCCACTTT	TRBJ1-6	.	.	TRBV12-5
CASIQDREMSEKLFF	TGTGCCAGCATTCAGGACAGGGAGATGAGTGAAAAACTGTTTTTT	TRBJ1-4	TRBD1	.	TRBV2
CAISAAGSTDTQYF	TGTGCCATCAGTGCGGCAGGGAGCACAGATACGCAGTATTTT	TRBJ2-3	.	few	TRBV10-3
CASSTPGLAQETQYF	TGTGCCAGTAGCACACCGGGACTAGCCCAAGAGACCCAGTACTTC	TRBJ2-5	TRBD2	.	TRBV19
CASSFRGSNQPQHF	TGTGCCAGCAGCTTCCGGGGTAGCAATCAGCCCCAGCATTTT	TRBJ1-5	.	.	TRBV5-6
CASSGGRRFMNTEAFF	TGTGCCAGCAGTGGAGGACGGAGGTTCATGAACACTGAAGCTTTCTTT	TRBJ1-1	.	.	TRBV6-1
CASSFARSGSSTDTQYF	TGCGCCAGCAGCTTTGCCCGGAGCGGGTCTAGCACAGATACGCAGTATTTT	TRBJ2-3	.	.	TRBV5-1
CASSPTTGVNQPQHF	TGTGCCAGCAGTCCCACTACAGGGGTCAATCAGCCCCAGCATTTT	TRBJ1-5	TRBD1	.	TRBV27
CASSQAGLAPQEAQYF	TGTGCCAGCAGCCAAGCGGGACTAGCTCCCCAGGAAGCGCAGTATTTT	TRBJ2-3	TRBD2	medium-sized	TRBV4-2
CASSHRTGNSPLHF	TGTGCCAGCAGCCATAGGACAGGCAATTCACCCCTCCACTTT	TRBJ1-6	TRBD1	.	TRBV7-9
CASKAGTPYEQYF	TGTGCCAGCAAGGCAGGTACGCCCTACGAGCAGTACTTC	TRBJ2-7	.	.	TRBV12-3/TRBV12-4